This T cell receptor (beta chain) was recorded in a study of early T cells in non-severe SARS-CoV-2 infection. Across the whole study: Sequencing input comprised bulk RNA from unsorted whole blood; chain pairing was not available. Study-wide points: Anti-spike CD8 responses were favored by VDJdb matching, which missed private and CD4 specificities.

Unique molecular identifiers (one per individual cDNA molecule) were attached. TCRdb used MiXCR to reprocess the 5' RACE reads, holding one entry per CDR3 protein. This sample yields more than 65,000 distinct CDR3 sequences, of which approximately 4.5% are seen a single time; approximately 3.6% belongs to the top ten. This clonotype was seen ten or more times. No antigen is known for it. Germline V gives CDR1 SGHVS, CDR2 FQNEAQ. Trimming removed 5 bases from V and 11 bases from J, with 16 bases in between. The CDR3 is made up of 14 amino acids. This sequence joins TRBV7-8 and TRBJ1-6; D is undetermined. This TCR was sampled from an adult who was a healthcare worker with PCR-confirmed SARS-CoV-2 infection or an uninfected control (not recorded which). The donor label of this sample is uncertain. This specimen was whole blood, taken at baseline. Here the CDR3 DNA reads TGTGCCAGCAGCCCGTTTGGGGTGGTCCCACCCCTCCACTTT. Protein sequence: CASSPFGVVPPLHF.